Described below is a single TCR beta chain sequence and its context. This specimen belongs to a study of blood T cell repertoires in COVID-19. For the study at large: Samples came from the United States, Italy and Spain, spanning acute and convalescent COVID-19. The analysed material was cDNA or gDNA that came from T cells, B-cell-depleted T cells, or PBMCs.

Individuals drawn from 20 to 25 US areas were about 18 to 100 years old. The authors' processing: How many nucleated cells were present was estimated from reference gene primer amplification. Profiled with immunoSEQ multiplex PCR; TCRdb holds only in-frame clones, not every one. That table gives V, J and clone size, and the DNA gave D and trimming. This sample carries a few hundred thousand clones, 84% of them seen once, and the ten largest clones take approximately 6.2%. This sequence was found in a woman aged 40 to 55 who had recovered from COVID-19. The material sequenced was PBMCs or T cells enriched from blood (not recorded which).

CDR3 in DNA: TGTGCCAGCAGCGTGGAACTAGCGGGCAACACCGGGGAGCTGTTTTTT. Protein: CASSVELAGNTGELFF. The genes are TRBV2 and TRBJ2-2, with TRBD2 matching 9 bases. V shed 6 bases and J 2 bases; nucleotides not matched to a gene: 7. CDR1 is SNHLY, CDR2 FYNNEI, per germline. The CDR3 sequence is 16 residues long.